Reported below is one T cell receptor beta chain. The source of the sample is a study of T cell changes during pregnancy in multiple sclerosis. Profiling relied on immunoSEQ multiplex PCR, and the TCRdb table lists in-frame clones only, not all of them. The sample lists roughly 45,000 clones, roughly 90% occurring once. This CDR3 has 19 residues. Trimming cost V 4 bases and J 2 bases; bases outside gene matches: 13. Germline V lookup: CDR1 LGHNA, CDR2 YNFKEQ. The receptor was isolated from a female donor in good health, enrolled as a control in a pregnancy study. Sequenced here: peripheral blood, sampled in the second trimester of pregnancy. The rearrangement joins TRBV4-2 to TRBJ2-3; 12 nucleotides align to TRBD2. CDR3 protein: CASSPTAASGGENTDTQYF. Written as DNA, the CDR3 is TGTGCCAGCAGCCCCACTGCGGCTAGCGGGGGGGAAAACACAGATACGCAGTATTTT.